This is a list of T cell receptor beta chains from one sample in a study of blood T cells in healthy people across ages. TCRdb reanalysed the 5' RACE reads using MiXCR and keeps one entry per CDR3 protein. This sample has 1.2 million to 1.5 million distinct CDR3 sequences, with 42% found just once. The sample was blood. Receptors originate from a woman between 18 and 29 years old in good health. The CDR3 runs from the conserved cysteine through the conserved F or W. The D gene is left open where the match is weak. Size is stated for part of the rows, as once, few or many counts, or as a class when the clone is expanded.

d_call	clone_size	v_call	j_call	cdr3_aa	cdr3_nt
-	-	TRBV4-2	TRBJ2-7	CASSQESDRVTYEQYF	TGTGCCAGCAGCCAAGAATCGGACAGAGTTACCTACGAGCAGTACTTC
-	-	TRBV20-1	TRBJ2-2	CSARDGGRRGELFF	TGCAGTGCTAGAGATGGAGGGAGGAGAGGGGAGCTGTTTTTT
-	few	TRBV25-1	TRBJ2-3	CASTWAKGTSTDTQYF	TGTGCCAGCACTTGGGCCAAAGGGACTTCCACAGATACGCAGTATTTT
TRBD1	many	TRBV7-2	TRBJ1-5	CASSRGQGGNQPQHF	TGTGCCAGCAGCAGGGGACAGGGGGGCAATCAGCCCCAGCATTTT
TRBD2	once	TRBV20-1	TRBJ2-7	CSAGTGGDPYEQYF	TGCAGTGCCGGGACTGGGGGGGATCCTTACGAGCAGTACTTC
-	many	TRBV29-1	TRBJ1-2	CSVDDTTGLEGYTF	TGCAGCGTTGACGATACTACGGGACTCGAGGGCTACACCTTC
TRBD2	many	TRBV10-3	TRBJ2-1	CAISETSGYNEQFF	TGTGCCATCAGTGAGACTAGCGGATACAATGAGCAGTTCTTC
TRBD2	-	TRBV20-1	TRBJ2-7	CSALRTSGRAVSSYEQYF	TGCAGTGCTCTTAGGACTAGCGGGAGGGCCGTTAGCTCCTACGAGCAGTACTTC
TRBD1	few	TRBV4-1	TRBJ2-7	CASSQAGGAVYEQYF	TGCGCCAGCAGCCAAGCAGGGGGCGCGGTGTACGAGCAGTACTTC
TRBD2	-	TRBV5-1	TRBJ2-3	CASSLSGSSDTQYF	TGCGCCAGCAGCCTTAGCGGGAGTAGTGATACGCAGTATTTT
-	-	TRBV2	TRBJ1-2	CASRVTGDNYGYTF	TGTGCCAGCAGGGTGACAGGAGATAACTATGGCTACACCTTC
-	many	TRBV20-1	TRBJ2-3	CSARVEYGGTQYF	TGCAGTGCTAGAGTAGAGTACGGAGGTACGCAGTATTTT
-	-	TRBV7-2	TRBJ2-7	CASSSGSGSSYEQYF	TGTGCCAGCAGCTCCGGCTCGGGGAGCTCCTACGAGCAGTACTTC
TRBD1	-	TRBV20-1	TRBJ2-3	CSARDHLTGFGDTQYF	TGCAGTGCTAGAGATCATCTGACAGGGTTCGGGGATACGCAGTATTTT
-	-	TRBV5-5	TRBJ2-1	CASSLGQGLIYNEQFF	TGTGCCAGCAGCTTGGGGCAGGGTCTTATCTACAATGAGCAGTTCTTC
-	-	TRBV7-9	TRBJ1-2	CASSLEGPTFGYTF	TGTGCCAGCAGCTTAGAGGGACCGACCTTCGGCTACACCTTC
-	-	TRBV12-3/TRBV12-4	TRBJ2-1	CASIGDKRDEQFF	TGTGCCAGCATAGGGGACAAGAGGGATGAGCAGTTCTTC
TRBD1	few	TRBV5-1	TRBJ2-1	CASSRGQGALENEQFF	TGCGCCAGCAGCAGAGGACAGGGGGCCCTGGAGAATGAGCAGTTCTTC
-	-	TRBV30	TRBJ2-3	CAWSPDSPSTDTQYF	TGTGCCTGGAGTCCGGACTCCCCTAGCACAGATACGCAGTATTTT
-	-	TRBV20-1	TRBJ2-1	CSARLIGVYNEQFF	TGCAGTGCTAGACTGATCGGGGTCTACAATGAGCAGTTCTTC
TRBD1	few	TRBV6-5	TRBJ2-7	CASHSGQLLSEQYF	TGTGCCAGCCACTCGGGACAGCTTCTCAGCGAGCAGTACTTC
-	-	TRBV2	TRBJ2-3	CASVWPLTDTQYF	TGTGCCAGCGTTTGGCCGCTCACAGATACGCAGTATTTT
TRBD1	-	TRBV15	TRBJ1-2	CATSRGQGPNYGYTF	TGTGCCACCAGCAGGGGACAGGGGCCAAACTATGGCTACACCTTC
TRBD2	few	TRBV4-1	TRBJ2-1	CASSQGSASGSRNEQFF	TGCGCCAGCAGCCAAGGGAGCGCCAGCGGGAGTCGCAATGAGCAGTTCTTC
-	few	TRBV3-1	TRBJ2-7	CASSQPETSPRQYF	TGTGCCAGCAGCCAACCTGAGACTTCTCCACGGCAGTACTTC
-	-	TRBV7-2	TRBJ1-2	CASSQQLYGYTF	TGTGCCAGCAGCCAGCAGCTCTATGGCTACACCTTC
TRBD2	-	TRBV7-9	TRBJ2-3	CASSKGSLAGDTQYF	TGTGCCAGCAGCAAGGGGAGCCTAGCGGGAGATACGCAGTATTTT
-	few	TRBV27	TRBJ2-3	CASSLGRYSTDTQYF	TGTGCCAGCAGTTTAGGGAGGTACAGCACAGATACGCAGTATTTT
-	many	TRBV7-9	TRBJ1-6	CASSPQEAPLHF	TGTGCCAGCAGCCCCCAGGAGGCACCCCTCCACTTT
-	-	TRBV7-9	TRBJ2-7	CASSLGWGFNEQYF	TGTGCCAGCAGCTTAGGGTGGGGTTTTAACGAGCAGTACTTC
-	few	TRBV5-1	TRBJ2-3	CASSFRTTDTQYF	TGCGCCAGCAGCTTCAGGACCACAGATACGCAGTATTTT
TRBD1	few	TRBV27	TRBJ1-5	CASSLLGQGGFRNQPQHF	TGTGCCAGCAGTTTATTGGGTCAAGGGGGCTTCCGAAATCAGCCCCAGCATTTT
TRBD2	-	TRBV5-1	TRBJ2-1	CACSLDPLLAGSYNEQFF	TGCGCCTGCAGCTTGGATCCATTACTAGCGGGATCCTACAATGAGCAGTTCTTC
TRBD1	few	TRBV5-1	TRBJ2-3	CASSSQMTGASTDTQYF	TGCGCCAGCAGCTCCCAAATGACAGGGGCTAGCACAGATACGCAGTATTTT
TRBD1	-	TRBV15	TRBJ2-7	CATSREPGGSYEQYF	TGTGCCACCAGCAGAGAGCCAGGGGGCTCCTACGAGCAGTACTTC
-	few	TRBV25-1	TRBJ1-2	CASSDRVKGTRTYYTF	TGTGCCAGCAGTGATCGGGTCAAGGGGACCCGGACATACTACACCTTC
TRBD2	many	TRBV20-1	TRBJ2-3	CSARLSSGEVGTQYF	TGCAGTGCTAGATTATCTAGCGGGGAAGTCGGTACGCAGTATTTT
-	many	TRBV3-1	TRBJ2-7	CASSLGEDSYEQYF	TGTGCCAGCAGCCTGGGGGAAGACTCCTACGAGCAGTACTTC
TRBD1	-	TRBV28	TRBJ1-2	CASSWAQPDRGHGYTF	TGTGCCAGCAGTTGGGCCCAGCCCGACAGGGGGCATGGCTACACCTTC